The entry below gives a single T cell receptor (beta chain) sequence along with its context. This record comes from a study of cytomegalovirus exposure and HLA in healthy donors. The ends lost 3 bases at V and 8 bases at J; junction bases unmatched: 10. Germline values: CDR1 SEHNR, CDR2 FQNEAQ (reference sequence). This CDR3 has 15 residues. PCR involved 60 Vbeta and 13 Jbeta primers. Sequencing was performed with immunoSEQ multiplex PCR; in TCRdb, only in-frame clones are kept and a portion is missing. The sample lists some 190,000 clones, roughly 90% occurring once. Sequenced sample: PBMCs. The chain recombines TRBV7-9 with TRBJ1-2; TRBD1 aligns across 9 bases. The sequence came from a boy aged 2 to 10 in good health and CMV-seronegative. The CDR3 DNA sequence: TGTGCCAGCAGCTTCGATCTACAGGGGGCCGGGGGCTACACCTTC. It encodes CASSFDLQGAGGYTF.